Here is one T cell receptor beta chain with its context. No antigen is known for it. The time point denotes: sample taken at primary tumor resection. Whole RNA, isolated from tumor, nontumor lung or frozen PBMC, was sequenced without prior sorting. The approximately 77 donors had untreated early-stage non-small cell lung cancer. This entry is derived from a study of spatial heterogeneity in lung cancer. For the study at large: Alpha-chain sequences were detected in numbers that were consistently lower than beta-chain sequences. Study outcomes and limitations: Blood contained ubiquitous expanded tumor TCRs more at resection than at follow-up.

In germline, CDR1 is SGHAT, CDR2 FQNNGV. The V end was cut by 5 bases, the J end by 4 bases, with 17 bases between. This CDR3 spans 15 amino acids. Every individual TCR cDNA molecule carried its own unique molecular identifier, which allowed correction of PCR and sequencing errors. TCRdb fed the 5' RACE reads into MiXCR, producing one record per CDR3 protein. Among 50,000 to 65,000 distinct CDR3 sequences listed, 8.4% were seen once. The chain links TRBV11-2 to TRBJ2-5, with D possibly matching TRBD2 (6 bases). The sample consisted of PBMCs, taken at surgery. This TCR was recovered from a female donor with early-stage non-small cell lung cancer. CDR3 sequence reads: CASSPGTSGRETQYF. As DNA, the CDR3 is TGTGCCAGCAGCCCCGGGACCAGCGGGCGAGAGACCCAGTACTTC.